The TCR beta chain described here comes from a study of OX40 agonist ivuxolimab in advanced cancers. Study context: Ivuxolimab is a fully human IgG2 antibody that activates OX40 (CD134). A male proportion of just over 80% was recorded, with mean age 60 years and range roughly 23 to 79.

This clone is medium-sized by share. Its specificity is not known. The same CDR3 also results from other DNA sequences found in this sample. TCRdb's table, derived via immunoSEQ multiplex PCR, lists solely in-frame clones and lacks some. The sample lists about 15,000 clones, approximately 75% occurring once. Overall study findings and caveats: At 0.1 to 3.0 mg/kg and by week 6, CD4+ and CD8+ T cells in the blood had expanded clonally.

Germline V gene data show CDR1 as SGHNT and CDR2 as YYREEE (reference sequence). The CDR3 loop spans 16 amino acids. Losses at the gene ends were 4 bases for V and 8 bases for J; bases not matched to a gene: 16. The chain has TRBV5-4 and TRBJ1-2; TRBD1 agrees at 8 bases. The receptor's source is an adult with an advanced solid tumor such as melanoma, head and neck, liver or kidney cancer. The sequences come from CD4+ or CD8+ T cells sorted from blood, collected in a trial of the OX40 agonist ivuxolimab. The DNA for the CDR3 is TGTGCCAGCAGCCCCGCGCCGAAGGACAGGGTACACGGCTACACCTTC. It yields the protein CASSPAPKDRVHGYTF.